The 13 T cell receptor beta chains listed next were all sequenced from one sample in a study of blood T cell repertoires in COVID-19. Produced via immunoSEQ multiplex PCR; TCRdb's table is partial and in-frame only. Of about 190,000 clones listed, 70% to 80% are singletons. The sample consisted of peripheral blood. These receptors were obtained from a woman in her forties or fifties with acute or convalescent COVID-19.

The chain uses TRBV9 and TRBJ2-4; 11 nucleotides agree with TRBD2. CDR1 SGDLS and CDR2 YYNGEE come from the germline V gene. V was pared by 0 bases and J by 0 bases, with 8 bases of the junction left unmatched. The CDR3 is made up of 19 amino acids. The CDR3 DNA sequence: TGTGCCAGCAGCGTAGGGCTAGCGGGAGGCTCACTAGCCAAAAACATTCAGTACTTC. Its protein product is CASSVGLAGGSLAKNIQYF.

The chain links TRBV7-8 to TRBJ2-7, with D perhaps matching TRBD1 (6 bases). The CDR3 runs to 13 residues. V shed 4 bases and J shed 5 bases, with 12 bases lying between them. CDR1 SGHVS and CDR2 FQNEAQ come from the germline V gene. DNA of the CDR3: TGTGCCAGCAGCTATATACAGGGCCACGAGCAGTACTTC. Translated, it gives CASSYIQGHEQYF.

The chain carries TRBV28 and TRBJ1-3; D uncertain. Germline V gene sequence: CDR1 MDHEN, CDR2 SYDVKM. The ends were cut back, 4 bases at V and 0 bases at J, with 13 bases in the middle. This CDR3 comprises 16 residues. The CDR3 loop reads CASSSPGRYSGNTIYF. DNA for the CDR3: TGTGCCAGCAGTTCACCAGGAAGATACTCTGGAAACACCATATATTTT.

The chain joins TRBV27 to TRBJ1-6, with TRBD1 identical over 8 bases. CDR1 and CDR2 from the germline V gene are MNHEY and SMNVEV (reference sequence). The CDR3 has 15 residues. V was pared by 3 bases and J by 9 bases, with 7 bases of the junction left unmatched. CDR3 in amino acids: CASSFAQGAGSPLHF. The CDR3 nucleotides read TGTGCCAGCAGTTTCGCGCAGGGGGCAGGTTCACCCCTCCACTTT.

A few counts support this clone. The chain carries TRBV5-1 and TRBJ2-7, with D unresolved. The V end lost 1 base, the J end lost 2 bases, and 7 bases lay between the germline ends. Germline V gene sequence: CDR1 SGHRS, CDR2 YFSETQ. CDR3 length: 13 residues. Written as DNA, the CDR3 is TGCGCCAGCAGCTTGACAGCCACCTACGAGCAGTACTTC. Amino acids: CASSLTATYEQYF.

This chain links TRBV7-9 with TRBJ2-7; a possible D gene is TRBD1 (5 bases). Germline assignment: CDR1 SEHNR and CDR2 FQNEAQ (reference sequence). CDR3 length: 12 amino acids. V was trimmed by 1 base and J by 10 bases, leaving 11 bases between them. The CDR3 region is CASSLDAGPQYF. The CDR3 coding sequence is TGTGCCAGCAGCTTAGACGCAGGGCCACAGTACTTC. Filled out from reference TRBV7-9 and TRBJ2-7, the complete variable domain reads DTGVSQNPRHKITKRGQNVTFRCDPISEHNRLYWYRQTLGQGPEFLTYFQNEAQLEKSRLLSDRFSAERPKGSFSTLEIQRTEQGDSAMYLCASSLDAGPQYFGPGTRLTVT.

In regard to this clone: One junction end disagrees with the germline gene, perhaps due to a read error. The chain links TRBV14 to TRBJ1-4; the D gene is possibly TRBD1 (6 bases). CDR3 size: 14 residues. CDR1 and CDR2 from the germline V gene are SGHDN and FVKESK. CDR3 region: CASSLGQTTEKLFF. In DNA form, the CDR3 reads TGTGCCAGCAGCCTAGGACAGACTACTGAAAAACTGTTTTTT. The entire variable domain, with the rest obtained from reference TRBV14 and TRBJ1-4, is as follows: EAGVTQFPSHSVIEKGQTVTLRCDPISGHDNLYWYRRVMGKEIKFLLHFVKESKQDESGMPNNRFLAERTGGTYSTLKVQPAELEDSGVYFCASSLGQTTEKLFFGSGTQLSVL.

The J gene is TRBJ2-7, the V gene TRBV6-5; unclear D gene. Germline CDR1 reads MNHEY; CDR2 reads SVGAGI. The CDR3 extends over 11 amino acids. The V gene lost 7 bases and the J gene lost 2 bases, with 6 bases spanning the gap. The DNA of the CDR3 is TGTGCCAGCACCTTCGCCTACGAGCAGTACTTC. Its translation: CASTFAYEQYF.

This chain connects TRBV7-2 to TRBJ2-7, with 11 bases that match TRBD2. Germline loops: CDR1 SGHTA, CDR2 FQGNSA. The CDR3 is 15 residues long. The V segment lost 11 bases and the J segment 2 bases; nucleotides outside the gene matches: 11. Here the CDR3 DNA reads TGTGCCTCGTCTCAGGGGGGACTAGCGGCCTACGAGCAGTACTTC. This translates into CASSQGGLAAYEQYF.

The chain uses TRBV2 and TRBJ2-1; D is perhaps TRBD2 (6 bases). V dropped 5 bases and J dropped 7 bases, with 12 bases sitting between them. CDR3 length equals 13 residues. CDR1 and CDR2 (germline): SNHLY, FYNNEI. DNA for the CDR3: TGTGCCAGCAGTTCTGGCCGGGGGAATGAGCAGTTCTTC. This translates into CASSSGRGNEQFF.

The rearrangement links TRBV3-1 (or the pseudogene TRBV3-2) to TRBJ2-4, with D maybe TRBD2 (7 bases). The CDR3 contains 16 residues. V shed 0 bases and J shed 3 bases, with 12 bases lying between them. Germline V lookup: CDR1 LGHDT, CDR2 YNNKEL (reference sequence). CDR3 amino acids: CASSQDLGGGKNIQYF. CDR3 coding DNA: TGTGCCAGCAGCCAAGATCTAGGGGGGGGCAAAAACATTCAGTACTTC.

This clone came up a few times. The J gene is TRBJ2-7, the V gene TRBV29-1, with 8 bases that match TRBD1. CDR1 is SQVTM and CDR2 is ANQGSEA in the germline V gene. The V gene end was trimmed by 7 bases and the J gene end by 9 bases; junction bases not matched to a gene: 11. CDR3 length: 12 amino acids. Written as DNA, the CDR3 is TGCAGCGCATTCGGACAGGGCGCGCGGCAGTACTTC. This codes for CSAFGQGARQYF.

The rearrangement joins TRBV7-2 to TRBJ2-1; 9 positions match TRBD2. This CDR3 comprises 14 residues. The V segment lost 5 bases and the J segment 7 bases; nucleotides outside the gene matches: 6. The germline V gene has CDR1 SGHTA and CDR2 FQGNSA. CDR3 bases: TGTGCCAGCAGCCCCCGGACTAGCGTGAATGAGCAGTTCTTC. Amino acid sequence: CASSPRTSVNEQFF.